This passage covers 10 T cell receptor beta chains from one sample sequenced in a study of blood T cells in healthy people across ages. The use of a sample-barcoded 5' primer and a J-beta primer mix characterized a second PCR of about 6 to 11 cycles. Via MiXCR, TCRdb re-called the 5' RACE reads, giving one row per CDR3 protein. The data contain 1.4 million to 1.5 million distinct CDR3 sequences, 42% of them singletons. The sequenced material came from blood. The source of these receptors is a young woman in good health.

The V and J genes are TRBV7-2 and TRBJ2-1; D is unclear. The J call may be incorrect, as the DNA end agrees better with TRBJ2-7. Germline V gene sequence: CDR1 SGHTA, CDR2 FQGNSA. The CDR3 sequence is 15 residues long. The CDR3 is CASSLLGPPYNEQYF. The CDR3 DNA sequence: TGTGCCAGCAGCTTACTAGGGCCCCCCTACAATGAGCAGTACTTC.

Comment on this clonotype: Sequence at one end of the junction differs from germline and may be a read error. CDR3 nucleotide sequence: TGTGCCAGCAGCAAAGTAGCGGGAACTAGCACAGAGACGCAGTATTTT. Protein sequence: CASSKVAGTSTETQYF. V gene TRBV7-8 combines with J gene TRBJ2-3, with TRBD2 identical over 8 bases. Germline V gene sequence: CDR1 SGHVS, CDR2 FQNEAQ. The CDR3 consists of 16 residues. Combining the CDR3 with reference TRBV7-8 and TRBJ2-3 gives the whole variable domain GAGVSQSPRYKVAKRGQDVALRCDPISGHVSLFWYQQALGQGPEFLTYFQNEAQLDKSGLPSDRFFAERPEGSVSTLKIQRTQQEDSAVYLCASSKVAGTSTETQYFGPGTRLTVL.

Only a few counts were recorded for this clonotype. The rearrangement joins TRBV5-1 to TRBJ1-1; TRBD1 is a possible D gene (5 bases). Germline V gene sequence: CDR1 SGHRS, CDR2 YFSETQ. Trimming took off 0 bases at V and 6 bases at J, with 12 bases between the two ends. This CDR3 contains 14 residues. CDR3 sequence (DNA): TGCGCCAGCAGCTTGGTTGGGGCGTCAGCTGAAGCTTTCTTT. It yields the protein CASSLVGASAEAFF.

The V gene is TRBV11-2, the J gene TRBJ1-2, with 9 bases matching TRBD1. This CDR3 has 17 amino acids. Germline V gene data show CDR1 as SGHAT and CDR2 as FQNNGV. V shed 0 bases and J 6 bases; nucleotides not matched to a gene: 11. The chain's CDR3 is CASSLDRGTGKVNGYTF. The CDR3, as DNA: TGTGCCAGCAGCTTAGATCGAGGGACAGGGAAGGTAAATGGCTACACCTTC.

This clonotype showed up just a few times. CDR3 nucleotide sequence: TGCGCCAGCACAGGGGCCCAAATTTCGCCCCTCCACTTT. Protein product: CASTGAQISPLHF. The V call is TRBV10-2, the J call TRBJ1-6; TRBD1 is a possible D gene (6 bases). CDR3 length: 13 amino acids. Germline V gene sequence: CDR1 WSHSY, CDR2 SAAADI. V lost 7 bases and J 13 bases, leaving 17 bases between the germline ends.

The chain uses TRBV20-1 and TRBJ2-3, with D uncertain. Trimming took 3 bases from V and 2 from J, leaving 15 bases between them. There are 15 residues in the CDR3. The germline V gene has CDR1 DFQATT and CDR2 SNEGSKA (reference sequence). CDR3 sequence (DNA): TGCAGTGCTAGTGCCAGTGAGCCCTACACAGATACGCAGTATTTT. As protein: CSASASEPYTDTQYF.

V is TRBV6-1 and J is TRBJ1-4, with D possibly TRBD1 on 6 matching bases. Looked up from germline, CDR1 is MNHNS and CDR2 is SASEGT. The CDR3 is 15 residues long. V was trimmed by 9 bases and J by 5 bases, leaving 19 bases between them. DNA of the CDR3: TGTGCCAGTCTTCAACAGGGACTTGCGAATGAAAAACTGTTTTTT. Amino acid sequence: CASLQQGLANEKLFF.

In its sample, this clonotype was seen many times. The V and J genes are TRBV29-1 and TRBJ1-2; D is ambiguous. Germline-derived CDR1 and CDR2 are SQVTM and ANQGSEA. This CDR3 is built from 11 residues. Trimming took 7 bases from V and 5 from J, leaving 11 bases between them. The CDR3 DNA is TGCAGCGCGATGACCTTGTATGGCTACACCTTC. Its protein product is CSAMTLYGYTF.

The chain has TRBV2 and TRBJ2-7, with TRBD1 identical over 7 bases. Trimming cost V 6 bases and J 7 bases; bases outside gene matches: 3. This CDR3 region has 11 residues. In germline, CDR1 is SNHLY, CDR2 FYNNEI. The DNA of the CDR3 is TGTGCCAGCAGCGGGGACAGAGAGCAGTACTTC. It codes for CASSGDREQYF.

This clonotype was recorded only once. V usage is TRBV5-1 and J usage is TRBJ1-1; D perhaps matches TRBD1 (5 bases). The V and J ends lost 0 bases and 0 bases respectively, with 9 bases between them. This CDR3 contains 15 residues. The V gene's germline CDR1 is SGHRS and CDR2 YFSETQ. Here the CDR3 reads CASSLAGHMNTEAFF. The CDR3 region has the DNA TGCGCCAGCAGCTTGGCAGGGCACATGAACACTGAAGCTTTCTTT.